Listed below are T cell receptor beta chains from one sample, sequenced in a study of OX40 agonist ivuxolimab in advanced cancers. Method: immunoSEQ multiplex PCR; TCRdb's copy keeps in-frame clones and lacks some. The sample lists over 65,000 clones; roughly four fifths were seen once. The source material was CD4+ or CD8+ T cells sorted from blood, sampled in a trial of the OX40 agonist ivuxolimab. All receptors come from an adult with an advanced solid tumor such as melanoma, head and neck, liver or kidney cancer. Both conserved end residues are part of each CDR3. The order of the fields is CDR3 protein, CDR3 DNA, V gene, J gene, D gene, clone size. A D gene is named only where the DNA matches it firmly. Clone size is given for some rows only: seen once, a few or many times, or a class if the clone is expanded.

CAISERGVLQETQYF	TGTGCCATCAGTGAGCGGGGGGTCCTCCAAGAGACCCAGTACTTC	TRBV10-3	TRBJ2-5	TRBD2	NA
CASTLRGIAVELFF	TGTGCCAGCACCCTTCGGGGCATCGCCGTCGAACTGTTTTTT	TRBV2	TRBJ1-4	NA	NA
CASSLRGPGNTIYF	TGTGCCAGCAGCTTGCGAGGGCCTGGAAACACCATATATTTT	TRBV5-6	TRBJ1-3	NA	NA
CASSRQGLDEQYF	TGTGCCAGTAGTAGACAGGGGCTCGACGAGCAGTACTTC	TRBV19	TRBJ2-7	TRBD1	NA
CASSPVGQATNEKLFF	TGTGCCAGCAGTCCCGTGGGGCAGGCAACTAATGAAAAACTGTTTTTT	TRBV28	TRBJ1-4	NA	NA
CASSAGGSNQPQHF	TGTGCCAGCAGCGCGGGGGGCAGCAATCAGCCCCAGCATTTT	TRBV7-4	TRBJ1-5	NA	NA
CASSEYRVEKLFF	TGTGCCAGCAGCGAATACAGGGTTGAAAAACTGTTTTTT	TRBV7-2	TRBJ1-4	NA	NA
CASSPDVAVREQYF	TGTGCCAGCAGCCCCGATGTAGCGGTGCGTGAGCAGTACTTC	TRBV7-2	TRBJ2-7	NA	NA
CASSLAGGRTDTQYF	TGTGCCAGCAGTTTAGCGGGGGGGCGGACAGATACGCAGTATTTT	TRBV11-1	TRBJ2-3	TRBD2	NA
CASSSSGTGYEQYF	TGTGCCAGCAGCTCTAGCGGGACTGGATACGAGCAGTACTTC	TRBV7-9	TRBJ2-7	TRBD2	NA
CASSDRGDTQYF	TGTGCCAGCAGTGACCGGGGGGATACGCAGTATTTT	TRBV25-1	TRBJ2-3	NA	NA
CASSHSGYTDTQYF	TGTGCCAGCAGTCATAGCGGCTACACAGATACGCAGTATTTT	TRBV28	TRBJ2-3	NA	NA
CASSLSGQGTPGNTIYF	TGTGCCAGCTCACTTTCAGGACAGGGCACGCCTGGAAACACCATATATTTT	TRBV18	TRBJ1-3	TRBD1	NA
CASSLQGQGSSQPQHF	TGTGCCAGCAGTTTACAGGGACAGGGGAGTAGTCAGCCCCAGCATTTT	TRBV28	TRBJ1-5	TRBD1	NA
CAIRGQGNQPQHF	TGTGCCATCAGGGGACAGGGCAATCAGCCCCAGCATTTT	TRBV10-3	TRBJ1-5	TRBD1	NA
CTSSLTRGREVTYEQYF	TGTACCAGCAGCCTTACCCGGGGGCGGGAAGTCACCTACGAGCAGTACTTC	TRBV4-2	TRBJ2-7	NA	NA
CATSRDLKGPYEQYF	TGTGCCACCAGCAGAGATCTTAAAGGGCCCTACGAGCAGTACTTC	TRBV15	TRBJ2-7	NA	NA
CASRGGQGASEAFF	TGTGCCAGCAGAGGGGGACAGGGGGCTTCTGAAGCTTTCTTT	TRBV28	TRBJ1-1	TRBD1	NA
CASSLEARAGAEAFF	TGCGCCAGCAGCTTGGAAGCTAGGGCTGGCGCTGAAGCTTTCTTT	TRBV5-1	TRBJ1-1	NA	NA
CASSVTGDGETQYF	TGTGCCAGCAGCGTTACAGGGGACGGAGAGACCCAGTACTTC	TRBV9	TRBJ2-5	TRBD1	NA
CASSVGLGGGIQETQYF	TGTGCCAGCAGCGTAGGGCTCGGTGGAGGTATACAAGAGACCCAGTACTTC	TRBV9	TRBJ2-5	NA	NA
CASAQPPLGAYGYTF	TGTGCCAGCGCCCAACCCCCGCTGGGGGCCTATGGCTACACCTTC	TRBV28	TRBJ1-2	NA	NA
CASSLRMAVNYGYTF	TGTGCCAGCAGCTTGAGGATGGCGGTAAACTATGGCTACACCTTC	TRBV5-6	TRBJ1-2	NA	NA
CASSGTLLAGAAYNEQFF	TGCGCCAGCAGCGGAACTCTCCTAGCGGGCGCCGCCTACAATGAGCAGTTCTTC	TRBV5-1	TRBJ2-1	TRBD2	few
CATRVEGSYNEQFF	TGTGCCACCCGGGTCGAAGGGTCCTACAATGAGCAGTTCTTC	TRBV19	TRBJ2-1	NA	NA
CANRLSGTVHEQYF	TGTGCCAACAGACTAAGCGGGACAGTACACGAGCAGTACTTC	TRBV2	TRBJ2-7	NA	NA
CASISTRDRTDTQYF	TGTGCCAGCATCAGCACTCGGGACAGAACAGATACGCAGTATTTT	TRBV28	TRBJ2-3	TRBD1	NA
CASSPDRGAYNEQFF	TGTGCCAGCAGCCCGGACAGGGGCGCCTACAATGAGCAGTTCTTC	TRBV25-1	TRBJ2-1	TRBD1	NA
CASSSGTIQETQYF	TGTGCCAGCAGCTCCGGGACTATCCAAGAGACCCAGTACTTC	TRBV11-2	TRBJ2-5	TRBD2	NA
CASSFQHGSEGYTF	TGTGCCAGCAGCTTCCAGCACGGGTCGGAGGGCTACACCTTC	TRBV7-2	TRBJ1-2	NA	NA
CASSLSLSDTGELFF	TGCGCCAGCAGCTTGTCTTTGTCAGACACCGGGGAGCTGTTTTTT	TRBV5-1	TRBJ2-2	NA	NA
CASRTRTGRYSPLHF	TGTGCCAGCAGAACCCGGACAGGCCGATATTCACCCCTCCACTTT	TRBV28	TRBJ1-6	TRBD1	NA
CASSEHRQARGYTF	TGTGCCAGCAGCGAACATCGACAGGCTCGCGGCTACACCTTC	TRBV6-1	TRBJ1-2	NA	NA
CSVEDRAGSYLDKFF	TGCAGCGTTGAAGACCGAGCGGGTAGCTATTTGGATAAGTTCTTC	TRBV29-1	TRBJ2-1	NA	NA
CASSRTSGNSYNEQFF	TGTGCCAGCAGCAGGACTAGCGGGAATTCATACAATGAGCAGTTCTTC	TRBV5-8	TRBJ2-1	TRBD2	NA
CASSYSYEQYF	TGTGCCAGCAGCTACTCCTACGAGCAGTACTTC	TRBV2	TRBJ2-7	NA	NA
CASSRDWGKATQYF	TGTGCCAGCAGCCGGGACTGGGGGAAGGCTACGCAGTATTTT	TRBV6-5	TRBJ2-3	NA	NA
CASRGGSYEQYF	TGTGCCAGCAGGGGGGGTTCCTACGAGCAGTACTTC	TRBV6-5	TRBJ2-7	NA	once
CASRGDSPNSPLHF	TGTGCCAGCAGGGGGGACAGTCCTAATTCACCCCTCCACTTT	TRBV2	TRBJ1-6	TRBD1	NA
CASSQARGLGAFF	TGTGCCAGCAGCCAAGCCAGGGGCCTGGGAGCTTTCTTT	TRBV14	TRBJ1-1	NA	NA